One and the same sample provided the 30 T cell receptor beta chains below, sequenced in a study of blood T cells in healthy people across ages. Next came a second PCR, run for about 6 to 12 cycles, which used a sample-barcoded 5' primer along with a J-beta primer mix. TCRdb fed the 5' RACE reads into MiXCR, producing one record per CDR3 protein. The data show approximately 900,000 distinct CDR3 sequences, 25% to 35% seen once. The data were also submitted as part of a second study, on T cells of mothers and their children.

The sample consisted of blood. These receptors were obtained from a woman aged 40 to 55 in good health.

This chain connects TRBV12-3 or TRBV12-4 to TRBJ1-2; 10 nucleotides align to TRBD1. V dropped 6 bases and J dropped 1; count of bases not matched to a gene: 5. The CDR3 length is 15 residues. In DNA, the CDR3 is TGTGCCAGCAGCACGGACAGGGGGATTAACTATGGCTACACCTTC. It translates to CASSTDRGINYGYTF.

In its sample, this clonotype was seen many times. The V gene is TRBV4-1, the J gene TRBJ2-7; maybe TRBD1 (5 bases). The CDR3 runs to 12 residues. Germline V gene sequence: CDR1 MGHRA, CDR2 YSYEKL. Trimming left V 3 bases short and J 3 bases short, with 6 bases between. The CDR3 nucleotides are TGCGCCAGCAGCCATGACAGCTACGAGCAGTACTTC. The encoded protein is CASSHDSYEQYF.

This clonotype has only a few counts. The chain carries TRBV15 and TRBJ1-5; D is possibly TRBD1 (5 bases). Germline loops: CDR1 LNHNV, CDR2 YYDKDF (reference sequence). This CDR3 has 15 residues. The V end lost 0 bases, the J end lost 6 bases, and 12 bases lay between the germline ends. CDR3 DNA sequence: TGTGCCACCAGCAGAGACCCCGGGGGGGGTCAGCCCCAGCATTTT. Its protein is CATSRDPGGGQPQHF.

This clonotype was counted once. This may be a read error, as it is one base from a much larger clone. The rearrangement uses TRBV2 and TRBJ2-5, with 10 nucleotides matching TRBD2. The CDR3 extends over 14 amino acids. Germline V CDR1 and CDR2: SNHLY, FYNNEI. Trimming took 8 bases from V and 11 from J; bases not matched to a gene: 14. This CDR3 reads CASFRTSGNNEQYF. The DNA of the CDR3 is TGTGCCAGCTTTAGGACTAGCGGTAACAATGAGCAGTACTTC.

The V gene is TRBV7-2, the J gene TRBJ2-5, with a tentative D call TRBD1 (6 bases). The DNA end is more similar to TRBJ2-7, so the J call may be wrong. Per the germline V gene, CDR1 is SGHTA and CDR2 is FQGNSA. CDR3 length: 13 residues. The CDR3: CASSFTGLAEQYF. For the CDR3, the DNA is TGTGCCAGCAGCTTCACAGGGCTCGCCGAGCAGTACTTC.

CDR3 region: CASSFGPGDTQYF. The CDR3 nucleotides read TGTGCCAGCAGCTTCGGACCCGGGGATACGCAGTATTTT. This sequence joins TRBV11-3 and TRBJ2-3; D is undetermined. CDR1 SGHNT and CDR2 YENEEA come from the germline V gene. V lost 3 bases and J lost 6, with 10 bases in between. The CDR3 has 13 residues.

The sample holds one count of this clonotype. The rearrangement uses TRBV20-1 and TRBJ2-1, with D tentatively TRBD2 (6 bases). V was trimmed by 0 bases and J by 12 bases, leaving 15 bases between them. Germline V lookup: CDR1 DFQATT, CDR2 SNEGSKA (reference sequence). This CDR3 is built from 13 residues. The CDR3 DNA is TGCAGTGCTAGAGATAGGCGGGGAATTGGGCAGTTCTTC. As protein: CSARDRRGIGQFF.

The rearrangement uses TRBV19 and TRBJ2-4; D is unclear. The end of the DNA fits TRBJ2-7 better, so the J call may be wrong. This CDR3 has 12 amino acids. CDR1 LNHDA and CDR2 SQIVND come from the germline V gene (reference sequence). The CDR3 DNA reads as TGTGCCAGTACCTCTGAGACCTACGAGCAGTACTTC. Translating gives CASTSETYEQYF.

The V and J genes are TRBV27 and TRBJ2-1; possible D gene TRBD2, 5 bases. The CDR3 totals 12 residues. Germline V CDR1 and CDR2: MNHEY, SMNVEV (reference sequence). The V end was cut by 5 bases, the J end by 15 bases, with 17 bases between. The CDR3 bases are TGTGCCAGCAGTACCGGCCTAGCAAGGCCGTTCTTC. Translating it yields CASSTGLARPFF.

This clonotype was detected only a few times. The V and J genes are TRBV28 and TRBJ1-2; TRBD1 might be the D (6 bases). Germline V gene lookup returns CDR1 MDHEN and CDR2 SYDVKM. This CDR3 has 15 residues. V was shortened by 2 bases and J by 7 bases, with 17 bases between the two germline ends. The CDR3 is CASSLAYRESIGYTF. CDR3 coding DNA: TGTGCCAGCAGTTTAGCGTACAGGGAGTCGATTGGCTACACCTTC.

A remark on this clonotype: Sequence at one end of the junction differs from germline and may be a read error. The chain combines TRBV4-1 with TRBJ2-7, with D unclear. The CDR3 has 14 amino acids. Germline loops: CDR1 MGHRA, CDR2 YSYEKL. Written as DNA, the CDR3 is TGCGCCTGCAGCCATGTCCAGGCACCCTACGAGCAGTACTTC. This gives the protein CACSHVQAPYEQYF.

The sample holds a few counts of this clonotype. J is TRBJ2-7 and V is TRBV5-1, with TRBD1 matching over 7 bases. Germline CDR1 reads SGHRS; CDR2 reads YFSETQ. This CDR3 comprises 15 residues. Germline trimming cut 4 bases from V and 2 bases from J; bases unmatched to any gene: 9. The CDR3 bases are TGCGCCAGCAGCCAACGAGCCGGGACAGCCTACGAGCAGTACTTC. Amino acids: CASSQRAGTAYEQYF.

This chain connects TRBV5-1 to TRBJ2-3, with 9 bases lining up with TRBD1. Germline V gene lookup returns CDR1 SGHRS and CDR2 YFSETQ. V shed 1 base and J 4 bases; nucleotides not matched to a gene: 7. The length of the CDR3 is 16 residues. DNA of the CDR3: TGCGCCAGCAGCTTGCAAACAGGGGGCGCGTCAGATACGCAGTATTTT. This encodes CASSLQTGGASDTQYF. Filled out from reference TRBV5-1 and TRBJ2-3, the complete variable domain reads KAGVTQTPRYLIKTRGQQVTLSCSPISGHRSVSWYQQTPGQGLQFLFEYFSETQRNKGNFPGRFSGRQFSNSRSEMNVSTLELGDSALYLCASSLQTGGASDTQYFGPGTRLTVL.

There are many counts of this clonotype. The chain carries TRBV4-1 and TRBJ1-2; D ambiguous. This CDR3 has 16 amino acids. V gave up 3 bases and J gave up 2 bases, with 16 bases separating them. The germline CDR1 and CDR2 sequences are MGHRA and YSYEKL. CDR3 DNA: TGCGCCAGCAGCCATCTCGAACTTGGGGTGAACTATGGCTACACCTTC. Its protein product is CASSHLELGVNYGYTF.

The sample holds a few counts of this clonotype. Here the CDR3 DNA reads TGTGCCAGCAGCTTAACTAGAGCAGGGGTTAACACCGGGGAGCTGTTTTTT. Its translation: CASSLTRAGVNTGELFF. The chain combines TRBV7-3 with TRBJ2-2; D may be TRBD1 (6 bases). The V gene lost 0 bases and the J gene lost 2 bases, with 13 bases spanning the gap. The CDR3 runs to 17 residues. CDR1 is SGHTA and CDR2 is FQGTGA in the germline V gene.

The rearrangement uses TRBV30 and TRBJ1-2; a possible D gene is TRBD1 (5 bases). V was cut by 0 bases and J by 8 bases, with 22 bases left in between. Germline CDR1 reads GTSNPN; CDR2 reads SVGIG (reference sequence). The CDR3 is made up of 16 amino acids. The CDR3 here is CAWSVREGTSVRGYTF. CDR3 bases: TGTGCCTGGAGTGTACGAGAAGGGACTTCTGTGCGAGGCTACACCTTC. Drawing the rest from reference TRBV30 and TRBJ1-2, the complete variable domain is SQTIHQWPATLVQPVGSPLSLECTVEGTSNPNLYWYRQAAGRGLQLLFYSVGIGQISSEVPQNLSASRPQDRQFILSSKKLLLSDSGFYLCAWSVREGTSVRGYTFGSGTRLTVV.

The V call is TRBV11-2, the J call TRBJ2-2; D not certain. Germline CDR1 SGHAT, CDR2 FQNNGV. The CDR3 loop spans 17 amino acids. The ends were cut back, 1 base at V and 3 bases at J, with 15 bases in the middle. The CDR3 DNA sequence: TGTGCCAGCAGCTTAGGGCAGGTGTCTTGGGACACCGGGGAGCTGTTTTTT. It yields the protein CASSLGQVSWDTGELFF.

V is TRBV7-9 and J is TRBJ1-5; D is possibly TRBD1 (5 bases). Germline values: CDR1 SEHNR, CDR2 FQNEAQ (reference sequence). This CDR3 is built from 16 residues. V lost 2 bases and J 1 base, leaving 12 bases between the germline ends. This chain's CDR3 is CASSLSGGSSNQPQHF. The CDR3 nucleotides read TGTGCCAGCAGCTTATCCGGGGGGTCCAGCAATCAGCCCCAGCATTTT.

The V gene is TRBV28, the J gene TRBJ2-3; 11 bases are shared with TRBD2. Trimming cost V 6 bases and J 6 bases; bases outside gene matches: 14. Germline V gene sequence: CDR1 MDHEN, CDR2 SYDVKM. There are 17 residues in the CDR3. Written as DNA, the CDR3 is TGTGCCAGCAGCCCACTAGCGGGGGCTCGTTCTGGGGATACGCAGTATTTT. Translation: CASSPLAGARSGDTQYF.

The gene calls are TRBV5-1 and TRBJ2-1, with 13 bases that match TRBD2. V lost 4 bases, J lost 7 bases, and 5 bases stayed unmatched. Germline lookup yields CDR1 SGHRS and CDR2 YFSETQ. The CDR3 is made up of 15 amino acids. The chain's CDR3 is CASSPGLAGQNEQFF. The CDR3 DNA is TGCGCCAGCAGCCCGGGACTAGCGGGACAGAATGAGCAGTTCTTC. Full variable domain (rest looked up from reference TRBV5-1 and TRBJ2-1): KAGVTQTPRYLIKTRGQQVTLSCSPISGHRSVSWYQQTPGQGLQFLFEYFSETQRNKGNFPGRFSGRQFSNSRSEMNVSTLELGDSALYLCASSPGLAGQNEQFFGPGTRLTVL.

Comment on this clonotype: This may stem from a read error, because a much larger clone lies one nucleotide away. Since no conserved phenylalanine or tryptophan closes the CDR3, a read error is the likely cause. V and J are TRBV3-1 and TRBJ1-1; D is ambiguous. Per germline, CDR1 LGHDT and CDR2 YNNKEL (reference sequence). Trimming shortened V by 4 bases and J by 2 bases, and 11 bases separated the two germline ends. The CDR3 contains 14 residues. CDR3 nucleotides: TGTGCCAGCAGCCTCCAAGTTGTTAACACTGAAGCTTTCTCT. Encoded protein: CASSLQVVNTEAFS.

Comment on this clonotype: A much larger clone is a single base away; this may be a read error. V usage is TRBV5-1 and J usage is TRBJ2-5, with TRBD2 matching 9 bases. Germline V CDR1 and CDR2: SGHRS, YFSETQ. This CDR3 is 14 amino acids long. V lost 6 bases and J lost 5; bases outside the gene matches: 8. CDR3 amino acids: CASKLASGVETQYF. CDR3 bases: TGCGCCAGCAAGTTGGCTAGCGGGGTGGAGACCCAGTACTTC.

A few counts support this clonotype. The chain employs TRBV5-8 and TRBJ2-1; TRBD2 agrees at 9 bases. Germline assignment: CDR1 SGHTS and CDR2 YDEGEE. V dropped 0 bases and J dropped 7; count of bases not matched to a gene: 5. The CDR3 contains 15 residues. CDR3 nucleotides: TGTGCCAGCAGCTTGGACGGACTAGCGTCGAATGAGCAGTTCTTC. This codes for CASSLDGLASNEQFF.

This chain uses TRBV4-2 with TRBJ1-4; 11 bases align to TRBD1. Germline lookup yields CDR1 LGHNA and CDR2 YNFKEQ. Trimming took 5 bases from V and 7 from J; bases not matched to a gene: 12. This CDR3 region has 17 residues. Here the CDR3 reads CASSSGTGGFLSEKLFF. The CDR3, as DNA: TGTGCCAGCAGCTCTGGGACAGGGGGTTTCTTATCTGAAAAACTGTTTTTT.

The CDR3 sequence is CASSFGPSSGGYNEQFF. Written as DNA, the CDR3 is TGCGCCAGCAGCTTCGGGCCCTCTAGCGGGGGATACAATGAGCAGTTCTTC. The rearrangement joins TRBV5-1 to TRBJ2-1, with 10 bases lining up with TRBD2. Germline values: CDR1 SGHRS, CDR2 YFSETQ. The CDR3 is made up of 17 amino acids. V lost 2 bases, J lost 4 bases, and 9 bases stayed unmatched.

This clonotype was observed at least ten times. The chain combines TRBV5-5 with TRBJ2-1; D is undetermined. The germline V gene has CDR1 SGHKS and CDR2 YYEKEE (reference sequence). This CDR3 spans 14 amino acids. The germline V and J ends were trimmed by 0 bases and 0 bases, with 4 bases remaining between them. The CDR3 bases are TGTGCCAGCAGCTTGGCCGTCTCCTACAATGAGCAGTTCTTC. Its protein product is CASSLAVSYNEQFF.

This clonotype has just a few counts. The J gene is TRBJ1-1, the V gene TRBV20-1, with a weak D call TRBD1 (6 bases). There are 13 residues in the CDR3. V gave up 0 bases and J gave up 1 base, with 6 bases separating them. The germline V gene has CDR1 DFQATT and CDR2 SNEGSKA (reference sequence). The CDR3 reads CSAREQGNTEAFF. CDR3 sequence (DNA): TGCAGTGCTAGAGAACAGGGGAACACTGAAGCTTTCTTT.

The chain links TRBV20-1 to TRBJ2-3; 8 bases match TRBD1. The CDR3 is 12 amino acids. V gave up 7 bases and J gave up 4 bases; unmatched junction bases: 4. Germline loops: CDR1 DFQATT, CDR2 SNEGSKA (reference sequence). The CDR3 bases are TGCAGTGAGGGCAGGGGGCCAGATACGCAGTATTTT. Translation: CSEGRGPDTQYF.

To note about this clonotype: A much larger clone lies one base from this, so it may be a read error. This chain joins TRBV5-1 and TRBJ1-4; no reliable D call. This CDR3 contains 14 residues. Germline V gene sequence: CDR1 SGHRS, CDR2 YFSETQ. The CDR3 nucleotides read TGCGCCAGCGGCTTAAAGGGCCAAGGGGAAAAACTGTTTTTT. It yields the protein CASGLKGQGEKLFF. Drawing the rest from reference TRBV5-1 and TRBJ1-4, the complete variable domain is KAGVTQTPRYLIKTRGQQVTLSCSPISGHRSVSWYQQTPGQGLQFLFEYFSETQRNKGNFPGRFSGRQFSNSRSEMNVSTLELGDSALYLCASGLKGQGEKLFFGSGTQLSVL.

To note about this clonotype: A junction end diverges from the germline sequence, so it may reflect a read error. The rearrangement joins TRBV28 to TRBJ2-5; D gene unclear. The J call may not be correct, given that the DNA end is closer to TRBJ2-7. The CDR3 is 13 residues long. Germline values: CDR1 MDHEN, CDR2 SYDVKM. In nucleotides, the CDR3 is TGTGCCAACAGTACGACATCCACCTACGAGCAGTACTTC. Translated: CANSTTSTYEQYF.